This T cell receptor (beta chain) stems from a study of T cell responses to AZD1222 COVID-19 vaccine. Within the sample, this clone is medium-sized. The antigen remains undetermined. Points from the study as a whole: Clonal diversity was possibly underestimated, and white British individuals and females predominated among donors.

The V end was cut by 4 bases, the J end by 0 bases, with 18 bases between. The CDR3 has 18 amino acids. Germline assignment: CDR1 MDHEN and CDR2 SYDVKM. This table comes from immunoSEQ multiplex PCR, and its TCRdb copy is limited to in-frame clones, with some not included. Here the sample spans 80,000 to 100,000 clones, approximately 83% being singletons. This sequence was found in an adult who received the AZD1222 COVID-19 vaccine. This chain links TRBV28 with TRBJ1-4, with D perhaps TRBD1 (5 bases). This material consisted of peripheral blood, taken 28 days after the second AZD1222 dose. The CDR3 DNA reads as TGTGCCAGCAGTTCACACCTCAGCCAGGGATCAACTAATGAAAAACTGTTTTTT. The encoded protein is CASSSHLSQGSTNEKLFF.